The 9 T cell receptor beta chains below all came from one sample that was sequenced in a study of cytomegalovirus exposure and HLA in healthy donors. Amplification used 60 Vbeta primers and 13 Jbeta primers. Profiled with immunoSEQ multiplex PCR; TCRdb holds only in-frame clones, not every one. The table lists 180,000 or so clones, around 80% of them singletons. Sequencing input: PBMCs. The receptor source for this set is a woman between 45 and 60 years old in good health and CMV-seropositive.

This clone was recorded only once. The V gene is TRBV5-1, the J gene TRBJ1-2; 7 bases fit TRBD1. The CDR3 covers 15 residues. Trimming removed 4 bases from V and 3 bases from J; junction bases left unmatched: 9. Germline V gene data show CDR1 as SGHRS and CDR2 as YFSETQ. CDR3 nucleotide sequence: TGCGCCAGCAGCCTGAGACAGGGTCCCGACTATGGCTACACCTTC. Its protein product is CASSLRQGPDYGYTF.

This chain connects TRBV11-3 to TRBJ2-5; 9 bases align to TRBD2. Germline trimming cut 2 bases from V and 4 bases from J; bases unmatched to any gene: 2. Germline V gene lookup returns CDR1 SGHNT and CDR2 YENEEA. The CDR3 consists of 14 residues. Written as DNA, the CDR3 is TGTGCCAGCAGCTTAAAAGCGGGGGGAGAGACCCAGTACTTC. Residues: CASSLKAGGETQYF.

The chain couples TRBV28 to TRBJ2-1; tentative D call: TRBD2 (6 bases). Germline V gives CDR1 MDHEN, CDR2 SYDVKM. The CDR3 is made up of 16 amino acids. With 3 bases removed from V and 6 bases from J, the gap between germline ends came to 18 bases. The chain's CDR3 is CASSLRVGRSGNEQFF. The CDR3 nucleotides are TGTGCCAGCAGTTTGCGGGTCGGGAGATCTGGCAATGAGCAGTTCTTC.

This rearrangement joins TRBV30 to TRBJ2-1; 12 nucleotides match TRBD2. Germline-derived CDR1 and CDR2 are GTSNPN and SVGIG (reference sequence). The V gene end was trimmed by 3 bases and the J gene end by 5 bases; junction bases not matched to a gene: 5. The CDR3 runs to 15 residues. The CDR3 loop reads CAWRLGLAGNNEQFF. The CDR3 DNA is TGTGCCTGGAGACTAGGACTAGCGGGGAACAATGAGCAGTTCTTC.

The gene calls are TRBV5-4 and TRBJ2-1, with 9 positions matching TRBD2. The germline gives CDR1 SGHNT, CDR2 YYREEE (reference sequence). The CDR3 is made up of 14 amino acids. Unmatched junction bases numbered 9, after V lost 5 bases and J lost 9 bases. In DNA form, the CDR3 reads TGTGCCAGCAGTCAGGTAGCGGGAGTCGGTGAGCAGTTCTTC. Translating it yields CASSQVAGVGEQFF.

The CDR3 DNA sequence: TGTGCCAGCAGCTTAGAGATGGTCGCCAGGGTCGCTTTCTTT. It encodes CASSLEMVARVAFF. This sequence joins TRBV11-2 and TRBJ1-1, with D possibly being TRBD1 (5 bases). The V end was cut by 0 bases, the J end by 11 bases, with 16 bases between. The CDR3 spans 14 residues. Germline CDR1 SGHAT, CDR2 FQNNGV.

The chain joins TRBV30 to TRBJ2-5; the D gene is possibly TRBD1 (5 bases). TRBJ2-7 explains the end of the DNA better; the J call may be wrong. The germline V gene encodes CDR1 GTSNPN and CDR2 SVGIG (reference sequence). CDR3 length equals 15 residues. The CDR3 region is CAWKGQGNIPYEQYF. The CDR3 coding sequence is TGTGCCTGGAAGGGCCAGGGAAATATTCCCTACGAGCAGTACTTC.

This clone appeared a few times. The J gene is TRBJ2-1, the V gene TRBV27; weak D call: TRBD2 (6 bases). Germline V CDR1 and CDR2: MNHEY, SMNVEV (reference sequence). The V gene lost 0 bases and the J gene lost 6 bases, with 12 bases spanning the gap. This CDR3 has 15 amino acids. Here the CDR3 reads CASSLSGGISNEQFF. The CDR3 region has the DNA TGTGCCAGCAGTTTATCAGGAGGGATCAGCAATGAGCAGTTCTTC.

The gene calls are TRBV15 and TRBJ2-2; D unresolved. Germline V gives CDR1 LNHNV, CDR2 YYDKDF (reference sequence). The CDR3 consists of 14 residues. Trimming stripped 1 base from V and 6 bases from J, with 9 bases between. This CDR3 is CATSRGQQPGELFF. DNA of the CDR3: TGTGCCACCAGCAGAGGACAACAGCCCGGGGAGCTGTTTTTT.